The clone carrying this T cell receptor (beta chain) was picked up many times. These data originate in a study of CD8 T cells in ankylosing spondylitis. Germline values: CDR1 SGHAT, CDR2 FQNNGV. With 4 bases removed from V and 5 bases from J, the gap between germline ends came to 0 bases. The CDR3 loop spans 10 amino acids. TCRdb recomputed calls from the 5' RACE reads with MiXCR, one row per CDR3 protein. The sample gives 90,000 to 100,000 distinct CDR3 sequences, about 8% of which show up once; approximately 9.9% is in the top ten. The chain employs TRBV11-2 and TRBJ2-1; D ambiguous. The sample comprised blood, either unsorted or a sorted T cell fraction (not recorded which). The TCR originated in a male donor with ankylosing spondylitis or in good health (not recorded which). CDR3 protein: CASSYNEQFF. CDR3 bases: TGTGCCAGCAGCTACAATGAGCAGTTCTTC.